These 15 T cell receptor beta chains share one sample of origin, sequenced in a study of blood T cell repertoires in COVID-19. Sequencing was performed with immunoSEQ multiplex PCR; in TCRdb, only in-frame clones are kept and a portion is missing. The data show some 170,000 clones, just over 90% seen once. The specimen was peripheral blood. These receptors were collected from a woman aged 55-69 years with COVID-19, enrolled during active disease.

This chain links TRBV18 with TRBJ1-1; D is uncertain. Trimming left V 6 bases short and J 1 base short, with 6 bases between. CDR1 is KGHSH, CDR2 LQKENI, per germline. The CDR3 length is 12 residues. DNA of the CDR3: TGTGCCAGCTCCCGAGCGAACACTGAAGCTTTCTTT. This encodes CASSRANTEAFF.

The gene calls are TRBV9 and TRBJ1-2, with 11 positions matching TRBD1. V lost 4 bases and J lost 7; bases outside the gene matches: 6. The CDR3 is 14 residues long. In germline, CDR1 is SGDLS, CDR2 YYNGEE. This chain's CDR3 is CASSFGQGAPGYTF. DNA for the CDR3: TGTGCCAGCAGCTTCGGACAGGGGGCGCCTGGCTACACCTTC.

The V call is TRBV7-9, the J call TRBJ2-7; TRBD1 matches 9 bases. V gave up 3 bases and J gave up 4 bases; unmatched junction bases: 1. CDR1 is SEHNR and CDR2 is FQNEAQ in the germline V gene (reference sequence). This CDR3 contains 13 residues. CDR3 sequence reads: CASSFDRGYEQYF. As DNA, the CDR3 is TGTGCCAGCAGCTTCGACAGGGGGTACGAGCAGTACTTC. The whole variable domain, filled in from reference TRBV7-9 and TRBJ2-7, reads DTGVSQNPRHKITKRGQNVTFRCDPISEHNRLYWYRQTLGQGPEFLTYFQNEAQLEKSRLLSDRFSAERPKGSFSTLEIQRTEQGDSAMYLCASSFDRGYEQYFGPGTRLTVT.

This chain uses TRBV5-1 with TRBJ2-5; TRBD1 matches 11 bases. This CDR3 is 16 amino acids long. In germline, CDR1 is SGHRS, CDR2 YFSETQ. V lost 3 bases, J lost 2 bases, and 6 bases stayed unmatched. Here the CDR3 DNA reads TGCGCCAGCAGCTACGCCGGGACAGGGGGTCAAGAGACCCAGTACTTC. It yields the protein CASSYAGTGGQETQYF.

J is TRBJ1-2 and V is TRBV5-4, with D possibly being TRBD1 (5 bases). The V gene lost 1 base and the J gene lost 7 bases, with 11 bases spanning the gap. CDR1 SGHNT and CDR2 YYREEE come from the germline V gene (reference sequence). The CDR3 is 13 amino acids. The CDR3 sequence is CASSLWQGGGYTF. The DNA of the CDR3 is TGTGCCAGCAGCTTGTGGCAGGGAGGTGGCTACACCTTC.

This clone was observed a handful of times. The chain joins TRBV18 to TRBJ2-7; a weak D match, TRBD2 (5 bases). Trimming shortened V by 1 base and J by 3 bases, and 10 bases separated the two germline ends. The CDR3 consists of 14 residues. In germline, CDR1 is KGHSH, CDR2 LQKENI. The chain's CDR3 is CASSPRPGLYEQYF. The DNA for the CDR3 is TGTGCCAGCTCACCACGCCCCGGACTCTACGAGCAGTACTTC.

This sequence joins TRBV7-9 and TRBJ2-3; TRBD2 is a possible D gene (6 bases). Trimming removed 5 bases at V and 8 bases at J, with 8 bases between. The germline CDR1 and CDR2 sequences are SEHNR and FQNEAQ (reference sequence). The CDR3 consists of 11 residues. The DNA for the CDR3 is TGTGCCAGCAGCCTGGGGGGTACGCAGTATTTT. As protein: CASSLGGTQYF.

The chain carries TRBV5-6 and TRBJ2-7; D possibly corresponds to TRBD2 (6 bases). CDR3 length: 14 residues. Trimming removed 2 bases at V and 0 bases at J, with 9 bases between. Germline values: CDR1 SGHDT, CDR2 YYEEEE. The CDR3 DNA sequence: TGTGCCAGCAGCTTTGGGGGGAGCTCCTACGAGCAGTACTTC. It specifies CASSFGGSSYEQYF.

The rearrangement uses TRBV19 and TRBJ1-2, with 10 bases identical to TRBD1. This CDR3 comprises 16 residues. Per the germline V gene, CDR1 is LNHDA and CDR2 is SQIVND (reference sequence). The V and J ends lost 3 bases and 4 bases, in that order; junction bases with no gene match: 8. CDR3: CASSMGQGNGGYGYTF. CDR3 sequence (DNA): TGTGCCAGTAGTATGGGACAGGGGAATGGGGGCTATGGCTACACCTTC.

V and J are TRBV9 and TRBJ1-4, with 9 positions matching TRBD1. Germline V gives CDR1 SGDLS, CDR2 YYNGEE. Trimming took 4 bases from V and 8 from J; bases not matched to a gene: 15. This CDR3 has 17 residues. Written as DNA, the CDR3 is TGTGCCAGCAGCCTTGGGGACAGGGAAGATATAGGGGAAAAACTGTTTTTT. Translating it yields CASSLGDREDIGEKLFF.

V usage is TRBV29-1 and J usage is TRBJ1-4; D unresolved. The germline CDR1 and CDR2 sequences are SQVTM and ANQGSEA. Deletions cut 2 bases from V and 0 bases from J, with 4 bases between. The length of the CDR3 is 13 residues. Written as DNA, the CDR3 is TGCAGCGTTGAAATCACAACTAATGAAAAACTGTTTTTT. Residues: CSVEITTNEKLFF.

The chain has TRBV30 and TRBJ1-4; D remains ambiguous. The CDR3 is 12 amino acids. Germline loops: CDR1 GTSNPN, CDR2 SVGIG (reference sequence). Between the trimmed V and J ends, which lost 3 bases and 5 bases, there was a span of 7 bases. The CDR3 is CAWSGINEKLFF. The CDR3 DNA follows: TGTGCCTGGAGCGGGATAAATGAAAAACTGTTTTTT.

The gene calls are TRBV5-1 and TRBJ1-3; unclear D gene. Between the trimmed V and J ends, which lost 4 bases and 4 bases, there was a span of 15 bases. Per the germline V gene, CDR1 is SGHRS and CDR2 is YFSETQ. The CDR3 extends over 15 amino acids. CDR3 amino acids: CASSQSHSGGNTIYF. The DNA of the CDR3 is TGCGCCAGCAGCCAATCCCACAGTGGAGGAAACACCATATATTTT.

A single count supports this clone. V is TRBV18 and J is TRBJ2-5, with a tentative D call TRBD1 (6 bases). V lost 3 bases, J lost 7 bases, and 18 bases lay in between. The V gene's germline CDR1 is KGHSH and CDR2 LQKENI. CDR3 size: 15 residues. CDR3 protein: CASSPYRDTGGTQYF. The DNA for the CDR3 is TGTGCCAGCTCACCGTACCGGGACACGGGCGGGACCCAGTACTTC.

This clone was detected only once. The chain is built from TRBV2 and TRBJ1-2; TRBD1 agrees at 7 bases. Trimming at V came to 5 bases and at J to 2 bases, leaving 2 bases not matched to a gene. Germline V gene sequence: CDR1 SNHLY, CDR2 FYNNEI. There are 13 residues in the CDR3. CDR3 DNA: TGTGCCAGCAGTTGGGACAGAAACTATGGCTACACCTTC. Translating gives CASSWDRNYGYTF.